This T cell receptor (beta chain) emerged from a study of blood T cells in healthy people across ages. Study-level background: About one barcoded beta molecule per two T cells was the capture yield of template switching. Study outcomes and limitations: Naive T cell percentage showed a strong correlation with the diversity of TCR beta. The study lacked donor CMV status, which possibly confounded expanded clonotype changes.

With respect to this clonotype: Its antigen is currently unknown.

Primers used in a second PCR of roughly 6 to 12 cycles were a sample-barcoded 5' primer and a J-beta primer mix. TCRdb called the 5' RACE reads again in MiXCR, with one record for every CDR3 protein. Of 1.4 million or so distinct CDR3 sequences in the sample, approximately 42% are singletons; the top ten hold about 4%. The V gene's germline CDR1 is MNHEY and CDR2 SVGEGT. The CDR3 is 16 amino acids. The V end lost 2 bases, the J end lost 2 bases, and 16 bases lay between the germline ends. Sequencing input: blood. The rearrangement links TRBV6-2 or TRBV6-3 to TRBJ2-7; D gene ambiguous. The receptor's source is a woman between 18 and 29 years old in good health. The CDR3 DNA reads TGTGCCAGCAGTTACCAACATCCTCTTTTTACCTACGAGCAGTACTTC. Protein: CASSYQHPLFTYEQYF.